The rows below give T cell receptor beta chains drawn from one sample of a study of cytomegalovirus exposure and HLA in healthy donors. Sequencing was performed with immunoSEQ multiplex PCR; in TCRdb, only in-frame clones are kept and a portion is missing. This sample yields tens of thousands of clones, of which about nine tenths are seen a single time; roughly 9% belongs to the top ten. Specimen: PBMCs. The source is a man between 25 and 39 years old in good health and CMV-seropositive. Each CDR3 is given with its conserved first and last residue. D genes are given only for firm matches. Where a row states a size, it is once, few, many or the class of an expanded clone; other rows omit it.

TRBV4-2	TRBD2	TRBJ2-1	.	CASSQVILASNEQFF	TGTGCCAGCAGCCAAGTTATACTAGCGAGCAATGAGCAGTTCTTC
TRBV11-2	TRBD2	TRBJ2-1	.	CASTSTSGSINEQFF	TGTGCTAGCACCTCCACTAGCGGGAGTATCAATGAGCAGTTCTTC
TRBV10-3	TRBD1	TRBJ2-5	.	CAIGEQGVGETQYF	TGTGCCATCGGAGAACAGGGGGTAGGAGAGACCCAGTACTTC
TRBV6-1	.	TRBJ1-1	.	CASSDRARTEAFF	TGTGCCAGCAGTGACAGGGCGCGCACTGAAGCTTTCTTT
TRBV28	TRBD2	TRBJ2-1	.	CATSRGTSGGAKVGEQFF	TGTGCCACGTCACGTGGGACTAGCGGTGGTGCAAAGGTCGGGGAGCAGTTCTTC
TRBV4-1	.	TRBJ1-1	.	CASSQVTSGWAFF	TGCGCCAGCAGCCAAGTAACGTCGGGGTGGGCTTTCTTT
TRBV7-2	TRBD1	TRBJ1-1	.	CASSYGTGTTEAFF	TGTGCCAGCAGCTACGGGACAGGGACCACTGAAGCTTTCTTT
TRBV28	.	TRBJ2-7	.	CASRWDWGQSNEQYF	TGTGCCAGCAGATGGGACTGGGGACAGAGTAACGAGCAGTACTTC
TRBV6-6	.	TRBJ2-1	.	CASSPGSDEQFF	TGTGCCAGCAGCCCAGGATCCGATGAGCAGTTCTTC
TRBV19	TRBD2	TRBJ2-2	.	CASSSGLAVAGELFF	TGTGCCAGTAGTTCGGGACTAGCTGTCGCCGGGGAGCTGTTTTTT
TRBV2	.	TRBJ2-1	once	CASSIFGPEAYNEQFF	TGTGCCAGCAGTATCTTTGGTCCGGAGGCCTACAATGAGCAGTTCTTC
TRBV29-1	.	TRBJ1-5	.	CSVALTGDSNQPQHF	TGCAGCGTTGCCCTGACAGGCGATAGCAATCAGCCCCAGCATTTT
TRBV7-6	.	TRBJ2-7	.	CASRHRRVLSYEQYF	TGTGCCAGCAGACATAGGAGAGTCCTCTCCTACGAGCAGTACTTC
TRBV5-1	.	TRBJ1-5	.	CASSLEGNSNQPQHF	TGCGCCAGCAGCTTGGAGGGGAATAGCAATCAGCCCCAGCATTTT
TRBV9	TRBD2	TRBJ2-4	.	CASSVAGGNIQYF	TGTGCCAGCAGCGTAGCGGGAGGAAACATTCAGTACTTC
TRBV2	.	TRBJ2-3	once	CASSDRGDTQYF	TGTGCCAGCAGTGACAGGGGTGATACGCAGTATTTT
TRBV29-1	TRBD2	TRBJ2-7	once	CSVVGLAGGIFFYEQYF	TGCAGCGTGGTGGGACTAGCGGGAGGGATTTTCTTCTACGAGCAGTACTTC
TRBV15	TRBD1	TRBJ1-5	.	CATSGHPGQGGQPQHF	TGTGCCACCAGCGGACACCCTGGACAGGGAGGTCAGCCCCAGCATTTT
TRBV9	TRBD2	TRBJ2-3	.	CASSVDEGGRAGDTQYF	TGTGCCAGCAGCGTAGACGAGGGCGGGAGGGCCGGCGATACGCAGTATTTT
TRBV28	TRBD2	TRBJ2-7	.	CASRPRLAGGYEQYF	TGTGCCAGCAGACCGAGACTAGCGGGAGGCTACGAGCAGTACTTC
TRBV5-8	TRBD1	TRBJ1-1	.	CASSLWTGGMNTEAFF	TGTGCCAGCAGCTTATGGACAGGGGGGATGAACACTGAAGCTTTCTTT
TRBV6-5	.	TRBJ2-7	.	CASSSQGLSGYEQYF	TGTGCCAGCAGTTCCCAGGGGCTATCGGGCTACGAGCAGTACTTC
TRBV30	.	TRBJ2-3	once	CAWSVRAGTDTQYF	TGTGCCTGGAGTGTACGAGCTGGCACAGATACGCAGTATTTT
TRBV11-2	TRBD1	TRBJ2-1	.	CASSLRSGTGDGNEQFF	TGTGCCAGCAGCTTGAGATCCGGGACAGGGGATGGCAATGAGCAGTTCTTC
TRBV5-1	.	TRBJ2-3	.	CASSLWAATDTQYF	TGCGCCAGCAGCTTATGGGCAGCCACAGATACGCAGTATTTT
TRBV13	.	TRBJ2-7	.	CASSFGGFNEQYF	TGTGCCAGCAGCTTCGGGGGTTTCAACGAGCAGTACTTC
TRBV5-1	TRBD2	TRBJ2-7	.	CASSLSPITSGGSYEQYF	TGCGCCAGCAGCTTGTCGCCCATAACTAGCGGGGGATCCTACGAGCAGTACTTC
TRBV19	.	TRBJ2-2	.	CASSIRGNTGELFF	TGTGCCAGTAGTATTAGGGGTAACACCGGGGAGCTGTTTTTT